The subject of this entry is one T cell receptor beta chain. This sample was included in a study of blood T cell repertoires in COVID-19. About the research overall: The analysed material was cDNA or gDNA that came from T cells, B-cell-depleted T cells, or PBMCs.

As processed by the authors: Amplification from reference gene primers served as the basis for estimated nucleated cell counts. Repertoires were generated with immunoSEQ multiplex PCR, while TCRdb's copy carries only in-frame clones and drops some. The V and J calls and the clone size are those of that table, but D and trimming were determined from the DNA. The sample includes over 600,000 clones, 75% to 90% of them seen just once. Germline CDR1 and CDR2: LGHNA and YSLEER. The V gene end was trimmed by 1 base and the J gene end by 1 base; junction bases not matched to a gene: 3. The CDR3 totals 16 residues.

This rearrangement joins TRBV4-3 to TRBJ2-2; TRBD2 matches at 7 bases. Specimen: peripheral blood. This sequence originates from a woman under 30 with acute or convalescent COVID-19. The CDR3 is CASSQALAGNTGELFF. CDR3 in DNA: TGCGCCAGCAGCCAAGCCTTAGCGGGGAACACCGGGGAGCTGTTTTTT.